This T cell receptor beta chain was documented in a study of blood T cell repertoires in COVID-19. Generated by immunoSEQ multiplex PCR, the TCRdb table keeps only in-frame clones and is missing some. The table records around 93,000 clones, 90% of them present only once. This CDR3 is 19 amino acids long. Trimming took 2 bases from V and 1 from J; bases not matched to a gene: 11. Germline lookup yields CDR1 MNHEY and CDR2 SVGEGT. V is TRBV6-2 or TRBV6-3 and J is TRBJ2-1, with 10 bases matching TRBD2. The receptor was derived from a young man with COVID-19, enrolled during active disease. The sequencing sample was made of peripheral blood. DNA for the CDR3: TGTGCCAGCAGTTACCGAACTAGCGGGAATGTTTTTTCCTACAATGAGCAGTTCTTC. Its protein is CASSYRTSGNVFSYNEQFF.